Listed below are T cell receptor beta chains from one sample, sequenced in a study of blood T cell repertoires in COVID-19. Method: immunoSEQ multiplex PCR; TCRdb's copy keeps in-frame clones and lacks some. The sample has some 240,000 clones, 85% seen once. The sample consisted of PBMCs or T cells enriched from blood (not recorded which). Receptor source: a woman aged 45-65 years who had been exposed to COVID-19. The CDR3 runs from the conserved cysteine through the conserved F or W. A D gene is named only where the DNA matches it firmly. Rows give clone size only sometimes, using once, few, many, or a class for an expanded clone.

CDR3 length: 16; V gene: TRBV15; D gene: TRBD1; J gene: TRBJ2-7; clone size: .; CDR3 DNA: TGTGCCACCAGCAGAGAAGGTGGACAGGGGTTCAAGGAGCAGTACTTC; CDR3 protein: CATSREGGQGFKEQYF
CDR3 length: 14; V gene: TRBV5-1; D gene: .; J gene: TRBJ1-1; clone size: .; CDR3 DNA: TGCGCCAGCAGCCCCAGAACAACAGGAACCGAAGCTTTCTTT; CDR3 protein: CASSPRTTGTEAFF
CDR3 length: 17; V gene: TRBV7-9; D gene: TRBD1; J gene: TRBJ2-6; clone size: .; CDR3 DNA: TGTGCCAGCAGCTTAGCTCGGACAGGGGATGGGGCCAACGTCCTGACTTTC; CDR3 protein: CASSLARTGDGANVLTF
CDR3 length: 12; V gene: TRBV29-1; D gene: .; J gene: TRBJ1-1; clone size: few; CDR3 DNA: TGCAGCGTTATAGCGGGCGCTACTGAAGCTTTCTTT; CDR3 protein: CSVIAGATEAFF
CDR3 length: 14; V gene: TRBV10-3; D gene: .; J gene: TRBJ1-1; clone size: .; CDR3 DNA: TGTGCCATCAGTGAAGGAGGGGGGGTCGCTGAAGCTTTCTTT; CDR3 protein: CAISEGGGVAEAFF
CDR3 length: 12; V gene: TRBV7-9; D gene: TRBD1; J gene: TRBJ1-2; clone size: .; CDR3 DNA: TGTGCCGGGGACAGGACGGACTATGGCTACACCTTC; CDR3 protein: CAGDRTDYGYTF
CDR3 length: 14; V gene: TRBV5-4; D gene: .; J gene: TRBJ2-3; clone size: .; CDR3 DNA: TGTGCCAGCAGCTTGGCCCGGAGCACAGATACGCAGTATTTT; CDR3 protein: CASSLARSTDTQYF
CDR3 length: 16; V gene: TRBV10-3; D gene: .; J gene: TRBJ1-3; clone size: .; CDR3 DNA: TGTGCCATCAGTGAGTCGCGAGGTCAACTTGGAAACACCATATATTTT; CDR3 protein: CAISESRGQLGNTIYF
CDR3 length: 16; V gene: TRBV7-2; D gene: TRBD2; J gene: TRBJ2-1; clone size: .; CDR3 DNA: TGTGCCAGCAGCTTTCCGACGGGGGGGGGCCCTAATGAGCAGTTCTTC; CDR3 protein: CASSFPTGGGPNEQFF
CDR3 length: 15; V gene: TRBV10-3; D gene: TRBD1; J gene: TRBJ1-6; clone size: .; CDR3 DNA: TGTGCCATCAGTGAAGGTGGACAGGGGGATTCACCCCTCCACTTT; CDR3 protein: CAISEGGQGDSPLHF
CDR3 length: 11; V gene: TRBV10-2; D gene: .; J gene: TRBJ1-1; clone size: .; CDR3 DNA: TGCGCCAGCACTAGAGGGTCTGAAGCTTTCTTT; CDR3 protein: CASTRGSEAFF
CDR3 length: 13; V gene: TRBV11-1; D gene: .; J gene: TRBJ2-7; clone size: .; CDR3 DNA: TGTGCCAGCAGTCAAGACAGGTTCTACGAGCAGTACTTC; CDR3 protein: CASSQDRFYEQYF
CDR3 length: 14; V gene: TRBV6-5; D gene: .; J gene: TRBJ1-1; clone size: few; CDR3 DNA: TGTGCCAGCAGAGCGGGCCTGGGGACCACTGAAGCTTTCTTT; CDR3 protein: CASRAGLGTTEAFF
CDR3 length: 15; V gene: TRBV18; D gene: TRBD1; J gene: TRBJ2-1; clone size: .; CDR3 DNA: TGTGCCAGCTCATCCGGGACAGGGACCTTCAATGAGCAGTTCTTC; CDR3 protein: CASSSGTGTFNEQFF
CDR3 length: 15; V gene: TRBV4-1; D gene: TRBD2; J gene: TRBJ2-3; clone size: .; CDR3 DNA: TGCGCCAGCAGCCGCGGAGGAGTAGCGGGAGATACGCAGTATTTT; CDR3 protein: CASSRGGVAGDTQYF
CDR3 length: 16; V gene: TRBV3-1/TRBV3-2; D gene: .; J gene: TRBJ1-2; clone size: .; CDR3 DNA: TGTGCCAGCAGCCAAGTCACCCGGGTTACTGGGGGGGGCTACACCTTC; CDR3 protein: CASSQVTRVTGGGYTF
CDR3 length: 15; V gene: TRBV11-2; D gene: .; J gene: TRBJ1-1; clone size: .; CDR3 DNA: TGTGCCAGCATGCAGTTGAGTAGGTTAGCGGGGGAAGCTTTCTTT; CDR3 protein: CASMQLSRLAGEAFF
CDR3 length: 15; V gene: TRBV10-3; D gene: .; J gene: TRBJ2-1; clone size: .; CDR3 DNA: TGTGCCATCAGTGAGTCAGGGGGACGGAGCAATGAGCAGTTCTTC; CDR3 protein: CAISESGGRSNEQFF
CDR3 length: 13; V gene: TRBV5-1; D gene: .; J gene: TRBJ1-1; clone size: .; CDR3 DNA: TGCGCCAGCAGTCAAGACAGTTTCAAAAGAGCTTTCTTT; CDR3 protein: CASSQDSFKRAFF
CDR3 length: 12; V gene: TRBV28; D gene: .; J gene: TRBJ2-7; clone size: .; CDR3 DNA: TGTGCCAGCAGTTCAGGGGTCTACGAGCAGTACTTC; CDR3 protein: CASSSGVYEQYF